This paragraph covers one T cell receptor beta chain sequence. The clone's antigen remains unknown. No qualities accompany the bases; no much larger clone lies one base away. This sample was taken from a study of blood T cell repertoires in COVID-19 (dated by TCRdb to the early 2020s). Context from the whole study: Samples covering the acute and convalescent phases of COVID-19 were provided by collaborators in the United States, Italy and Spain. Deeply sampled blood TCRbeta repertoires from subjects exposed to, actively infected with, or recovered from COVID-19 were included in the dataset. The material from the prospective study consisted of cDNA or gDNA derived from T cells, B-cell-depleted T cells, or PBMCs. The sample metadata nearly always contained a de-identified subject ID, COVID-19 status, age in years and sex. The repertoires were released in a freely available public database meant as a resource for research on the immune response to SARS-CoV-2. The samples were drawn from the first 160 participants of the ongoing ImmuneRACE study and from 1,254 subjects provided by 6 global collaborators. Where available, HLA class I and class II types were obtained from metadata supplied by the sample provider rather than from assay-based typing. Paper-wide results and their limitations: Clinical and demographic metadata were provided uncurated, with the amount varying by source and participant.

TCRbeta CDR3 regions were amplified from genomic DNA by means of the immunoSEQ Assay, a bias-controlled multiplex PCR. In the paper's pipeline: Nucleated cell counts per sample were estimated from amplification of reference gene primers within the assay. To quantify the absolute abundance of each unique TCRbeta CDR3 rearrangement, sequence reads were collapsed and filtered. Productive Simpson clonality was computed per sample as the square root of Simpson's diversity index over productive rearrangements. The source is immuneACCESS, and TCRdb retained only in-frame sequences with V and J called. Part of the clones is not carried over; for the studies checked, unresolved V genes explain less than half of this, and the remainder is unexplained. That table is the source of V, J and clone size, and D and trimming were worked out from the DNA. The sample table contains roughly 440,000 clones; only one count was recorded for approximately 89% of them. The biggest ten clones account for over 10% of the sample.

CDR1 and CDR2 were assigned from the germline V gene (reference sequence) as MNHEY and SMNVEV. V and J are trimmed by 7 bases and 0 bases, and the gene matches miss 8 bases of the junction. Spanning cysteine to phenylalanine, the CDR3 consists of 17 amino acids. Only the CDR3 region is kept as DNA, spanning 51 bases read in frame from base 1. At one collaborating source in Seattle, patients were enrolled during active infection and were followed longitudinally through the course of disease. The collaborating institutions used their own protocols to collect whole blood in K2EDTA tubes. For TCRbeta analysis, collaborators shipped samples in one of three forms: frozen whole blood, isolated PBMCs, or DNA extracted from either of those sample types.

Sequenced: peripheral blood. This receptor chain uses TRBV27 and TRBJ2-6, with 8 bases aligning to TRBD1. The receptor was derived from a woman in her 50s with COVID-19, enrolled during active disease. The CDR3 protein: CASKSGTGFSGANVLTF. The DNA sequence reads TGTGCCAGCAAATCCGGGACAGGTTTCTCTGGGGCCAACGTCCTGACTTTC.